The 24 T cell receptor beta chains given below trace back to one sample, sequenced in a study of cytomegalovirus exposure and HLA in healthy donors. The PCR had 60 Vbeta and 13 Jbeta primers. Here immunoSEQ multiplex PCR was the method, and the copy in TCRdb shows in-frame clones only, minus some. The repertoire consists of 120,000 or so clones, with roughly 80% occurring once and the leading ten covering around 4.1%. Sequences were obtained from PBMCs. Receptors were obtained from a woman aged 40-49 years in good health and CMV-seronegative.

This clone occurred a few times. V is TRBV4-3 and J is TRBJ2-1, with 14 bases that match TRBD2. This CDR3 has 16 residues. The trim removed 4 bases at V and 8 bases at J, leaving 7 bases unmatched. Germline lookup yields CDR1 LGHNA and CDR2 YSLEER. The CDR3 sequence: CASSRDRLAGGHEQFF. CDR3 DNA sequence: TGCGCCAGCAGCCGGGACAGACTAGCGGGAGGGCATGAGCAGTTCTTC.

The V and J genes are TRBV6-6 and TRBJ2-3; 9 positions match TRBD2. The J segment lost 2 bases and the V segment lost 0 bases, leaving 3 bases of the junction unmatched. The CDR3 loop spans 16 amino acids. Germline-derived CDR1 and CDR2 are MNHNY and SVGAGI (reference sequence). The CDR3 region has the DNA TGTGCCAGCAGTTACTCGGCGGGGGGGGCCACAGATACGCAGTATTTT. It codes for CASSYSAGGATDTQYF.

Notes on this clone: Other DNA variants within this sample encode the same CDR3. V and J are TRBV28 and TRBJ2-5, with no clear D. V was cut by 2 bases and J by 5 bases, with 9 bases left in between. Looked up from germline, CDR1 is MDHEN and CDR2 is SYDVKM. This CDR3 contains 13 residues. The CDR3 sequence: CASSLPPSETQYF. As DNA, the CDR3 is TGTGCCAGCAGTTTACCCCCTTCGGAGACCCAGTACTTC.

This clone was recorded only once. V gene TRBV7-8 combines with J gene TRBJ1-1; D might be TRBD1 (5 bases). From germline, CDR1 is SGHVS and CDR2 FQNEAQ. This CDR3 is 16 amino acids long. V was trimmed by 3 bases and J by 4 bases, leaving 18 bases between them. CDR3 DNA: TGTGCCAGCAGCTTCGGCTCGGGGGGGGGAACCACTGAAGCTTTCTTT. Translation: CASSFGSGGGTTEAFF.

This clone was seen a handful of times. This chain joins TRBV7-6 and TRBJ1-2, with D possibly TRBD1 on 5 matching bases. The CDR3 has 12 residues. CDR1 SGHVS and CDR2 FNYEAQ come from the germline V gene. V was clipped by 1 base and J by 13 bases, with 13 bases between them. CDR3 residues: CASSLVGRVITF. CDR3 nucleotides: TGTGCCAGCAGCTTAGTAGGCAGGGTTATCACCTTC.

V gene TRBV5-4 combines with J gene TRBJ2-7; tentative D call: TRBD2 (5 bases). V lost 1 base and J lost 0, with 8 bases in between. CDR3 length equals 14 residues. Germline assignment: CDR1 SGHNT and CDR2 YYREEE (reference sequence). The CDR3 reads CASSLPAASYEQYF. The DNA of the CDR3 is TGTGCCAGCAGCTTGCCAGCGGCCTCCTACGAGCAGTACTTC.

The chain joins TRBV5-1 to TRBJ2-1, with 9 bases that match TRBD2. V shed 2 bases and J 3 bases; nucleotides not matched to a gene: 6. CDR1 is SGHRS, CDR2 YFSETQ, per germline. The CDR3 consists of 16 residues. The CDR3, as DNA: TGCGCCAGCAGCTTAGGACTAGCGACCCTCTACAATGAGCAGTTCTTC. Translation: CASSLGLATLYNEQFF.

This clone has only a few counts. This CDR3 reads CASSQGTSLQETQYF. DNA of the CDR3: TGCGCCAGCAGCCAGGGAACTAGTCTCCAAGAGACCCAGTACTTC. The chain has TRBV4-3 and TRBJ2-5; D might be TRBD2 (5 bases). Germline loops: CDR1 LGHNA, CDR2 YSLEER. The ends were cut back, 3 bases at V and 1 base at J, with 12 bases in the middle. CDR3 length equals 15 residues.

The chain is built from TRBV11-2 and TRBJ2-7; the D gene is possibly TRBD1 (5 bases). The CDR3 length is 15 residues. Germline V gene sequence: CDR1 SGHAT, CDR2 FQNNGV. Trimming removed 1 base from V and 3 bases from J, with 13 bases in between. The CDR3 DNA reads TGTGCCAGCAGCTTAGCTTTAATGCAGGGCTACGAGCAGTACTTC. As protein: CASSLALMQGYEQYF.

The chain has TRBV14 and TRBJ2-2; no firm D call. Germline V gene lookup returns CDR1 SGHDN and CDR2 FVKESK. The ends were cut back, 6 bases at V and 1 base at J, with 9 bases in the middle. The CDR3 covers 14 residues. CDR3 bases: TGTGCCAGCAGTGCTTACTGGAACACCGGGGAGCTGTTTTTT. It codes for CASSAYWNTGELFF.

This chain joins TRBV6-1 and TRBJ1-4; D call uncertain. V was pared by 3 bases and J by 8 bases, with 13 bases between. The CDR3 loop spans 14 amino acids. Germline V lookup: CDR1 MNHNS, CDR2 SASEGT. CDR3 residues: CASSESGGWEKLFF. In DNA, the CDR3 is TGTGCCAGCAGTGAGTCAGGCGGGTGGGAAAAACTGTTTTTT.

V gene TRBV13 combines with J gene TRBJ1-3; a possible D gene is TRBD1 (6 bases). This CDR3 has 16 residues. Trimming left V 0 bases short and J 4 bases short, with 13 bases between. CDR1 and CDR2 from the germline V gene are PRHDT and FYEKMQ (reference sequence). CDR3 sequence (DNA): TGTGCCAGCAGCTTAGGAGGGGGGGCAGGAGGAAACACCATATATTTT. Residues: CASSLGGGAGGNTIYF.

The chain is built from TRBV12-5 and TRBJ1-3; no clear D gene. CDR3 length: 14 residues. The germline V and J ends were trimmed by 6 bases and 0 bases, with 9 bases remaining between them. Germline V gene data show CDR1 as LGHNT and CDR2 as FRNRAP. In DNA form, the CDR3 reads TGTGCTAGTGGCGGTCCGAGCTCTGGAAACACCATATATTTT. It codes for CASGGPSSGNTIYF.

The gene calls are TRBV7-9 and TRBJ2-2, with unresolved D. Trimming took off 2 bases at V and 8 bases at J, with 3 bases between the two ends. CDR1 and CDR2 from the germline V gene are SEHNR and FQNEAQ (reference sequence). The CDR3 consists of 11 residues. CDR3 in amino acids: CASSLSGELFF. The CDR3 DNA sequence: TGTGCCAGCAGCTTATCTGGGGAGCTGTTTTTT. The variable domain in full, with the rest retrieved from reference TRBV7-9 and TRBJ2-2, is DTGVSQNPRHKITKRGQNVTFRCDPISEHNRLYWYRQTLGQGPEFLTYFQNEAQLEKSRLLSDRFSAERPKGSFSTLEIQRTEQGDSAMYLCASSLSGELFFGEGSRLTVL.

This clone was seen a single time. The chain is built from TRBV27 and TRBJ2-1; TRBD1 might be the D (5 bases). Germline assignment: CDR1 MNHEY and CDR2 SMNVEV (reference sequence). The CDR3 consists of 18 residues. V shed 4 bases and J shed 0 bases, with 19 bases lying between them. In nucleotides, the CDR3 is TGTGCCAGCAGTTGGGGCAGAGCCAAAGGTTTCTCCTACAATGAGCAGTTCTTC. Residues: CASSWGRAKGFSYNEQFF.

This clone was detected once. The chain recombines TRBV2 with TRBJ2-1; D call uncertain. This CDR3 region has 13 residues. In germline, CDR1 is SNHLY, CDR2 FYNNEI. V was cut by 4 bases and J by 4 bases, with 8 bases left in between. The CDR3 bases are TGTGCCAGCAGTGTCGACGGGTACAATGAGCAGTTCTTC. Translated: CASSVDGYNEQFF.

This clone was counted a few times. The rearrangement joins TRBV5-5 to TRBJ1-5; unclear D gene. The CDR3 spans 13 residues. Trimming left V 1 base short and J 5 bases short, with 7 bases between. The germline gives CDR1 SGHKS, CDR2 YYEKEE (reference sequence). The CDR3 sequence is CASSLLTDQPQHF. CDR3 nucleotides: TGTGCCAGCAGCTTGCTTACGGATCAGCCCCAGCATTTT.

The J gene is TRBJ1-2, the V gene TRBV25-1; perhaps TRBD1 as D (6 bases). CDR1 MGHDK and CDR2 SYGVNS come from the germline V gene. This CDR3 region has 13 residues. Trimming removed 2 bases at V and 4 bases at J, with 8 bases between. CDR3 sequence reads: CASSEQGFYGYTF. The DNA for the CDR3 is TGTGCCAGCAGTGAACAGGGGTTCTATGGCTACACCTTC.

The V and J genes are TRBV7-2 and TRBJ1-2; perhaps TRBD1 as D (5 bases). Germline CDR1 and CDR2: SGHTA and FQGNSA. This CDR3 spans 13 amino acids. The ends were cut back, 2 bases at V and 8 bases at J, with 12 bases in the middle. Written as DNA, the CDR3 is TGTGCCAGCAGCTTAACCAGGGCCGAGGGCTACACCTTC. Translating it yields CASSLTRAEGYTF.

The chain has TRBV11-2 and TRBJ1-2, with D perhaps matching TRBD1 (5 bases). Germline CDR1 and CDR2: SGHAT and FQNNGV. The CDR3 consists of 18 residues. V shed 8 bases and J shed 4 bases, with 29 bases lying between them. The CDR3 sequence: CASRLVGGDRRKGYGYTF. For the CDR3, the DNA is TGTGCCAGCCGCCTGGTGGGAGGGGACCGCCGAAAGGGCTATGGCTACACCTTC. The full variable domain, with the rest looked up from reference TRBV11-2 and TRBJ1-2, is EAGVAQSPRYKIIEKRQSVAFWCNPISGHATLYWYQQILGQGPKLLIQFQNNGVVDDSQLPKDRFSAERLKGVDSTLKIQPAKLEDSAVYLCASRLVGGDRRKGYGYTFGSGTRLTVV.

The V and J genes are TRBV28 and TRBJ2-7; the match to TRBD2 covers 7 bases. The CDR3 loop spans 12 amino acids. Germline V CDR1 and CDR2: MDHEN, SYDVKM. The V segment lost 7 bases and the J segment 10 bases; nucleotides outside the gene matches: 10. This CDR3 reads CASTSQRGAQYF. The CDR3, as DNA: TGTGCCAGCACCTCGCAGCGGGGCGCCCAGTACTTC.

This chain connects TRBV11-2 to TRBJ2-3; possible D gene TRBD2, 5 bases. Per germline, CDR1 SGHAT and CDR2 FQNNGV. The CDR3 spans 17 residues. Trimming cost V 1 base and J 2 bases, with 16 bases left between them. CDR3 sequence reads: CASSLVGAVTNTDTQYF. In DNA form, the CDR3 reads TGTGCCAGCAGCTTAGTCGGAGCGGTAACAAACACAGATACGCAGTATTTT.

In its sample, this clone was seen a few times. The chain carries TRBV4-3 and TRBJ1-4; D is possibly TRBD1 (6 bases). Trimming shortened V by 4 bases and J by 4 bases, and 16 bases separated the two germline ends. Germline lookup yields CDR1 LGHNA and CDR2 YSLEER. The CDR3 length is 16 residues. DNA of the CDR3: TGCGCCAGCAGCCTCCAACAGGGCGGGAGTAATGAAAAACTGTTTTTT. This sequence encodes CASSLQQGGSNEKLFF.

This clone was detected only a few times. This chain uses TRBV21-1 with TRBJ2-5; no DNA check was done on the table's D call, TRBD1. TRBV21-1 is listed as a pseudogene. This CDR3 spans 15 amino acids. The CDR3 sequence is CASSEEYRGRETQYF. In DNA form, the CDR3 reads TGTGCCAGCAGCGAGGAGTACAGGGGCCGGGAGACCCAGTACTTC.